The 26 T cell receptor beta chains listed next were all sequenced from one sample in a study of cytomegalovirus exposure and HLA in healthy donors (dated 2017 in TCRdb). Library method: the immunoSEQ multiplex PCR assay. A mixture of 60 forward primers for TCR Vbeta segments and 13 reverse primers for TCR Jbeta segments was used in the multiplex PCR. TCRdb stores this immuneACCESS table with in-frame sequences only. Part of the clones is absent; in the studies checked, under half of the shortfall reflects unresolved V genes, and no reason is known for the rest. Across this sample there are some 200,000 clones, with around 79% seen only once. Of the sample, roughly 2% is held by the ten largest clones. What was sequenced was PBMCs. Receptors were obtained from a man between 18 and 35 years old in good health and CMV-seronegative.

The CDR3 nucleotides read TGTGCCAGCAGCAGGACAGGGGACGCCGAGCAGTACTTC. This gives the protein CASSRTGDAEQYF. This chain joins TRBV7-6 and TRBJ2-7; 9 bases line up with TRBD1. The V segment lost 5 bases and the J segment 6 bases; nucleotides outside the gene matches: 5. Germline loops: CDR1 SGHVS, CDR2 FNYEAQ. CDR3 size: 13 residues.

This clone was seen only a few times. The chain uses TRBV15 and TRBJ2-1; 8 nucleotides line up with TRBD2. Trimming cost V 3 bases and J 9 bases; bases outside gene matches: 19. The CDR3 has 18 amino acids. Per germline, CDR1 LNHNV and CDR2 YYDKDF (reference sequence). The CDR3, as DNA: TGTGCCACCAGCAGCAACCTAGTCGCGACGGGAGGGTTCTTTGAGCAGTTCTTC. Its protein is CATSSNLVATGGFFEQFF. The full variable domain, rest sourced from reference TRBV15 and TRBJ2-1, is DAMVIQNPRYQVTQFGKPVTLSCSQTLNHNVMYWYQQKSSQAPKLLFHYYDKDFNNEADTPDNFQSRRPNTSFCFLDIRSPGLGDTAMYLCATSSNLVATGGFFEQFFGPGTRLTVL.

A few counts support this clone. The rearrangement uses TRBV4-3 and TRBJ1-5; 10 bases line up with TRBD1. The germline CDR1 and CDR2 sequences are LGHNA and YSLEER. J gave up 7 bases and V 1 base, and 13 bases lay outside the gene matches. The length of the CDR3 is 18 residues. Written as DNA, the CDR3 is TGCGCCAGCAGCCAAGGGTCTTGGGACAGGGGTGCCGGGCAGCCCCAGCATTTT. It codes for CASSQGSWDRGAGQPQHF.

For this clone: The same CDR3 is also encoded by other DNA sequences in this sample. V is TRBV30 and J is TRBJ2-3, with D uncertain. The CDR3 contains 13 residues. V was shortened by 0 bases and J by 3 bases, with 7 bases between the two germline ends. Germline V gives CDR1 GTSNPN, CDR2 SVGIG (reference sequence). The CDR3 nucleotides read TGTGCCTGGAGTGTTTCAGGTACAGATACGCAGTATTTT. Translation: CAWSVSGTDTQYF.

The chain links TRBV13 to TRBJ1-1; TRBD1 matches 11 bases. V lost 1 base to trimming and J lost 4 bases; unmatched junction nucleotides: 2. The CDR3 sequence is 15 residues long. Germline lookup yields CDR1 PRHDT and CDR2 FYEKMQ (reference sequence). Here the CDR3 reads CASSLAGTGGTEAFF. For the CDR3, the DNA is TGTGCCAGCAGCTTAGCGGGGACAGGGGGCACTGAAGCTTTCTTT.

The chain uses TRBV29-1 and TRBJ1-3; 11 positions agree with TRBD1. The V segment lost 6 bases and the J segment 2 bases; nucleotides outside the gene matches: 6. Germline-derived CDR1 and CDR2 are SQVTM and ANQGSEA. This CDR3 comprises 15 residues. CDR3 DNA sequence: TGCAGCGTCGAGCGGGACAGGGGGACTGGAAACACCATATATTTT. Encoded protein: CSVERDRGTGNTIYF.

The chain couples TRBV15 to TRBJ2-7, with D possibly being TRBD2 (5 bases). The germline CDR1 and CDR2 sequences are LNHNV and YYDKDF (reference sequence). This CDR3 region has 14 residues. V lost 0 bases and J lost 6, with 12 bases in between. The CDR3 DNA reads as TGTGCCACCAGCAGAGATCGAGGGCCGGGCGAGCAGTACTTC. It codes for CATSRDRGPGEQYF.

The chain has TRBV4-2 and TRBJ2-7, with 8 positions matching TRBD2. There are 17 residues in the CDR3. V was pared by 1 base and J by 1 base, with 9 bases of the junction left unmatched. CDR1 is LGHNA and CDR2 is YNFKEQ in the germline V gene. CDR3 loop: CASSQGASGFRSYEQYF. CDR3 sequence (DNA): TGTGCCAGCAGCCAAGGGGCTAGCGGGTTTCGTTCCTACGAGCAGTACTTC.

This rearrangement joins TRBV27 to TRBJ2-7; D might be TRBD1 (6 bases). V was pared by 8 bases and J by 0 bases, with 14 bases between. The CDR3 runs 14 residues. CDR1 MNHEY and CDR2 SMNVEV come from the germline V gene (reference sequence). The CDR3, as DNA: TGTGCCAGCCAGGGGCTCAGGAGCTCCTACGAGCAGTACTTC. Translation: CASQGLRSSYEQYF.

V is TRBV6-5 and J is TRBJ2-2; possible D gene TRBD1, 6 bases. Trimming shortened V by 11 bases and J by 6 bases, and 16 bases separated the two germline ends. The CDR3 has 13 amino acids. CDR1 is MNHEY and CDR2 is SVGAGI in the germline V gene. The CDR3 nucleotides read TGTGCCTGCCGGACAGAGGTTTCCGGGGAGCTGTTTTTT. It encodes CACRTEVSGELFF.

The chain is built from TRBV11-2 and TRBJ1-2; 8 nucleotides align to TRBD1. Looked up from germline, CDR1 is SGHAT and CDR2 is FQNNGV. The length of the CDR3 is 14 residues. V lost 5 bases and J lost 7; bases outside the gene matches: 9. This chain's CDR3 is CASSTGQGRGGYTF. In DNA, the CDR3 is TGTGCCAGCAGCACTGGACAGGGCCGGGGTGGCTACACCTTC.

CDR3 bases: TGTGCCAGCAGTTACGTTCAGGGGAGCAATCAGCCCCAGCATTTT. Its translation is CASSYVQGSNQPQHF. The chain employs TRBV6-5 and TRBJ1-5, with a tentative D call TRBD1 (6 bases). V was trimmed by 2 bases and J by 1 base, leaving 9 bases between them. The CDR3 consists of 15 residues. Germline V gene data show CDR1 as MNHEY and CDR2 as SVGAGI.

This clone occurred a few times. The chain recombines TRBV7-8 with TRBJ2-7; 9 bases align to TRBD2. Losses at the gene ends were 5 bases for V and 1 base for J; bases not matched to a gene: 15. Germline loops: CDR1 SGHVS, CDR2 FQNEAQ. The CDR3 has 18 residues. DNA of the CDR3: TGTGCCAGCAGCCAAGGGGCTGCGGGAGGGCCCCCTTCCTACGAGCAGTACTTC. It encodes CASSQGAAGGPPSYEQYF. Drawing the rest from reference TRBV7-8 and TRBJ2-7, the complete variable domain is GAGVSQSPRYKVAKRGQDVALRCDPISGHVSLFWYQQALGQGPEFLTYFQNEAQLDKSGLPSDRFFAERPEGSVSTLKIQRTQQEDSAVYLCASSQGAAGGPPSYEQYFGPGTRLTVT.

This chain joins TRBV5-8 and TRBJ1-4; D remains ambiguous. Between the trimmed V and J ends, which lost 6 bases and 5 bases, there was a span of 8 bases. The CDR3 runs 12 residues. Germline CDR1 is SGHTS and CDR2 is YDEGEE. CDR3 sequence reads: CASTYRNEKLFF. The CDR3 DNA is TGTGCCAGCACCTACCGGAATGAAAAACTGTTTTTT.

The CDR3, as DNA: TGTGCCACCAGCAGTGCCCCCGGGCGGGGGAGTGAAAAACTGTTTTTT. Its protein is CATSSAPGRGSEKLFF. The chain is built from TRBV15 and TRBJ1-4; a possible D gene is TRBD1 (5 bases). This CDR3 is built from 16 residues. Germline V gene sequence: CDR1 LNHNV, CDR2 YYDKDF (reference sequence). Trimming removed 3 bases from V and 7 bases from J, with 18 bases in between.

The chain carries TRBV27 and TRBJ2-1; TRBD1 aligns across 8 bases. Germline V gene lookup returns CDR1 MNHEY and CDR2 SMNVEV (reference sequence). J gave up 0 bases and V 5 bases, and 3 bases lay outside the gene matches. The CDR3 contains 15 residues. The CDR3 protein is CASSAGTGSYNEQFF. The CDR3 bases are TGTGCCAGCAGTGCCGGGACAGGCTCCTACAATGAGCAGTTCTTC.

This chain links TRBV29-1 with TRBJ2-2; 8 bases map to TRBD1. Germline assignment: CDR1 SQVTM and CDR2 ANQGSEA. V lost 7 bases to trimming and J lost 4 bases; unmatched junction nucleotides: 8. There are 14 residues in the CDR3. The CDR3, as DNA: TGCAGCGCTGCAGGGGGCGTTGGCACCGGGGAGCTGTTTTTT. This codes for CSAAGGVGTGELFF.

This chain connects TRBV7-2 to TRBJ2-3; 11 bases fit TRBD2. J gave up 2 bases and V 8 bases, and 9 bases lay outside the gene matches. The CDR3 has 16 amino acids. CDR1 is SGHTA, CDR2 FQGNSA, per germline. CDR3: CASFRLAGGITDTQYF. The CDR3 DNA reads as TGTGCCAGCTTTAGGCTAGCGGGAGGAATCACAGATACGCAGTATTTT.

The V and J genes are TRBV9 and TRBJ2-6, with TRBD1 matching over 8 bases. V trimming: 4 bases; J trimming: 1 base; junction bases outside the gene matches: 4. This CDR3 has 16 residues. The V gene's germline CDR1 is SGDLS and CDR2 YYNGEE. The CDR3 reads CASSNQGASGANVLTF. The CDR3 nucleotides read TGTGCCAGCAGCAACCAGGGGGCGTCTGGGGCCAACGTCCTGACTTTC.

A single count supports this clone. This chain connects TRBV19 to TRBJ1-3; TRBD1 might be the D (5 bases). V shed 10 bases and J shed 0 bases, with 16 bases lying between them. This CDR3 is 15 amino acids long. Germline V gene data show CDR1 as LNHDA and CDR2 as SQIVND (reference sequence). CDR3: CATQWTTVSGNTIYF. The CDR3 region has the DNA TGTGCCACCCAATGGACGACAGTCTCTGGAAACACCATATATTTT.

V usage is TRBV27 and J usage is TRBJ2-3, with TRBD2 matching over 11 bases. With V trimmed by 5 bases and J by 4 bases, 5 bases remained unmatched. Germline V gives CDR1 MNHEY, CDR2 SMNVEV (reference sequence). The CDR3 covers 15 residues. The CDR3 is CASSHSGGAPDTQYF. CDR3 nucleotides: TGTGCCAGCAGTCATAGCGGGGGGGCCCCAGATACGCAGTATTTT.

CDR3 loop: CASSDRGRSDTQYF. In DNA, the CDR3 is TGTGCCAGCAGCGACAGGGGGAGGTCAGATACGCAGTATTTT. V is TRBV11-3 and J is TRBJ2-3, with 9 bases aligning to TRBD1. Germline-derived CDR1 and CDR2 are SGHNT and YENEEA. V was pared by 5 bases and J by 4 bases, with 4 bases of the junction left unmatched. The CDR3 is 14 residues long.

V and J are TRBV10-3 and TRBJ2-7; TRBD1 agrees at 10 bases. V was clipped by 8 bases and J by 3 bases; unmatched bases: 7. Germline loops: CDR1 ENHRY, CDR2 SYGVKD. The length of the CDR3 is 14 residues. As DNA, the CDR3 is TGTGCCATCCGACTCGGGACAGGGGACTACGAGCAGTACTTC. Residues: CAIRLGTGDYEQYF.

The V call is TRBV15, the J call TRBJ1-1; no definite D call. The CDR3 is 14 amino acids. CDR1 LNHNV and CDR2 YYDKDF come from the germline V gene (reference sequence). Trimming shortened V by 3 bases and J by 1 base, and 9 bases separated the two germline ends. CDR3 coding DNA: TGTGCCACCAGCAGTACCAGGCCGAACACTGAAGCTTTCTTT. This sequence encodes CATSSTRPNTEAFF. Full variable domain (missing parts from reference TRBV15 and TRBJ1-1): DAMVIQNPRYQVTQFGKPVTLSCSQTLNHNVMYWYQQKSSQAPKLLFHYYDKDFNNEADTPDNFQSRRPNTSFCFLDIRSPGLGDTAMYLCATSSTRPNTEAFFGQGTRLTVV.

The V gene is TRBV19, the J gene TRBJ2-7; 7 bases line up with TRBD2. The J segment lost 3 bases and the V segment lost 11 bases, leaving 13 bases of the junction unmatched. Germline V gene sequence: CDR1 LNHDA, CDR2 SQIVND (reference sequence). The CDR3 has 14 amino acids. The CDR3 DNA sequence: TGTGCCGGGGGAGGGGACCACACCGGCTACGAGCAGTACTTC. Translated, it gives CAGGGDHTGYEQYF. Complete variable domain (other parts from reference TRBV19 and TRBJ2-7): DGGITQSPKYLFRKEGQNVTLSCEQNLNHDAMYWYRQDPGQGLRLIYYSQIVNDFQKGDIAEGYSVSREKKESFPLTVTSAQKNPTAFYLCAGGGDHTGYEQYFGPGTRLTVT.

The gene calls are TRBV25-1 and TRBJ2-7, with TRBD1 matching over 8 bases. The V gene's germline CDR1 is MGHDK and CDR2 SYGVNS. This CDR3 has 13 residues. V lost 6 bases and J lost 5; bases outside the gene matches: 6. CDR3 residues: CASRRTGLNEQYF. DNA of the CDR3: TGTGCCAGCAGGAGGACAGGGCTCAACGAGCAGTACTTC.